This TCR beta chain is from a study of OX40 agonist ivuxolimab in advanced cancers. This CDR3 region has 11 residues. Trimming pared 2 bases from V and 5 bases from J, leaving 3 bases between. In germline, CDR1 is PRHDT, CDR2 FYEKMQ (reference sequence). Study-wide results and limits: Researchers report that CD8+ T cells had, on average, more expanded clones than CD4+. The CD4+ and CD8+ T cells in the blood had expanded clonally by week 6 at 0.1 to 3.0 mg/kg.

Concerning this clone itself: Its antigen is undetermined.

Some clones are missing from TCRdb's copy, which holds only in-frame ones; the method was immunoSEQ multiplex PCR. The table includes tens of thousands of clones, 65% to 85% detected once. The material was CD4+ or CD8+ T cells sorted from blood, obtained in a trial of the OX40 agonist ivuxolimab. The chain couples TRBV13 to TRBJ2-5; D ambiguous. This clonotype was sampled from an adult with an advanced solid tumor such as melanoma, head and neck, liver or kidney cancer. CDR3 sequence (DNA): TGTGCCAGCAGCTTATCGGAGACCCAGTACTTC. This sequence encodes CASSLSETQYF.